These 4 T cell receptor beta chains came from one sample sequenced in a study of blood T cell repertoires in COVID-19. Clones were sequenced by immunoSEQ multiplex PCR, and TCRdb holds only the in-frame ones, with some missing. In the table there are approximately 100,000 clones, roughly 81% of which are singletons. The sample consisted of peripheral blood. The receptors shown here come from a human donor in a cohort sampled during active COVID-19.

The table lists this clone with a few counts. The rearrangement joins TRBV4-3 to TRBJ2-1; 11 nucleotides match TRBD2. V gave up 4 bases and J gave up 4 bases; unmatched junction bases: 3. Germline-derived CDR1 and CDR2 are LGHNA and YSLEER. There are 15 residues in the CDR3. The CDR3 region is CASSPGLADYNEQFF. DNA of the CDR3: TGCGCCAGCAGCCCGGGACTAGCGGATTACAATGAGCAGTTCTTC.

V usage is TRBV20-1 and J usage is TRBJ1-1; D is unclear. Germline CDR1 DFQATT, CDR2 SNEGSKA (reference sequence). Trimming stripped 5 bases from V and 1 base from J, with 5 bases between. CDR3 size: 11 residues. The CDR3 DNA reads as TGCAGTGCTCCAGGGAACACTGAAGCTTTCTTT. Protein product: CSAPGNTEAFF.

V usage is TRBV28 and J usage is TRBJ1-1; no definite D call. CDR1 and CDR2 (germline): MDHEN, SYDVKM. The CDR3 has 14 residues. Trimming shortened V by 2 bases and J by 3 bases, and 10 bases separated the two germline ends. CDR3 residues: CASSLGQVDTEAFF. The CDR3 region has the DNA TGTGCCAGCAGTTTAGGCCAGGTTGACACTGAAGCTTTCTTT.

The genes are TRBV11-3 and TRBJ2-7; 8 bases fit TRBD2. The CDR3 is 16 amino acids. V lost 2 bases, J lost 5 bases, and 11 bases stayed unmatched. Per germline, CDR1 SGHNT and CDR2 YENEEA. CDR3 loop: CASSLYKSGSHHEQYF. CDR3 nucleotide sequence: TGTGCCAGCAGCTTATATAAGAGCGGGAGTCACCACGAGCAGTACTTC.